Listed here are 18 T cell receptor beta chains from one sample, sequenced in a study of T cell responses to AZD1222 COVID-19 vaccine. Libraries were prepared by immunoSEQ multiplex PCR; TCRdb keeps only in-frame clonotypes and omits some of them. In the table there are 180,000 or so clones, about 90% of which are singletons. The sample was peripheral blood, taken 28 days after the second AZD1222 dose. These receptors were collected from an adult who received the AZD1222 COVID-19 vaccine.

The chain links TRBV29-1 to TRBJ2-7, with D perhaps matching TRBD1 or TRBD2 (5 bases each). V lost 4 bases, J lost 4 bases, and 8 bases lay in between. Germline CDR1 reads SQVTM; CDR2 reads ANQGSEA. CDR3 length: 11 residues. The CDR3 loop is CSVGDLYEQYF. The CDR3, as DNA: TGCAGCGTTGGGGACCTTTACGAGCAGTACTTC.

This clone has just a few counts. This chain connects TRBV4-3 to TRBJ1-1, with D unclear. V lost 0 bases and J 1 base, leaving 3 bases between the germline ends. There are 13 residues in the CDR3. CDR1 and CDR2 from the germline V gene are LGHNA and YSLEER. The CDR3 loop reads CASSQDRNTEAFF. The CDR3 DNA follows: TGCGCCAGCAGCCAAGACAGGAACACTGAAGCTTTCTTT.

The chain links TRBV2 to TRBJ2-3; 10 nucleotides line up with TRBD1. CDR3 length: 15 amino acids. Germline values: CDR1 SNHLY, CDR2 FYNNEI. The V gene end was trimmed by 11 bases and the J gene end by 0 bases; junction bases not matched to a gene: 8. The DNA of the CDR3 is TGTGCCCGCCGACAGGGGGCCTCTAGCACAGATACGCAGTATTTT. Translated, it gives CARRQGASSTDTQYF.

This chain connects TRBV19 to TRBJ1-1, with D possibly being TRBD1 (5 bases). V was trimmed by 5 bases and J by 3 bases, leaving 16 bases between them. The CDR3 sequence is 15 residues long. In germline, CDR1 is LNHDA, CDR2 SQIVND (reference sequence). Here the CDR3 reads CASSPLGGGDTEAFF. Written as DNA, the CDR3 is TGTGCCAGTAGTCCCTTGGGGGGTGGAGACACTGAAGCTTTCTTT.

This chain connects TRBV5-6 to TRBJ1-2; D ambiguous. From germline, CDR1 is SGHDT and CDR2 YYEEEE. V lost 4 bases and J 1 base, leaving 11 bases between the germline ends. The CDR3 has 14 residues. This chain's CDR3 is CASSHGSINYGYTF. CDR3 nucleotide sequence: TGTGCCAGCAGCCATGGCAGCATTAACTATGGCTACACCTTC.

The J gene is TRBJ1-1, the V gene TRBV30, with D unclear. CDR3 length equals 12 residues. With 7 bases removed from V and 0 bases from J, the gap between germline ends came to 9 bases. From germline, CDR1 is GTSNPN and CDR2 SVGIG (reference sequence). The CDR3 sequence is CALNGMNTEAFF. CDR3 nucleotides: TGTGCCTTGAATGGGATGAACACTGAAGCTTTCTTT.

The chain combines TRBV7-3 with TRBJ2-6; D is uncertain. Germline V lookup: CDR1 SGHTA, CDR2 FQGTGA. With 5 bases removed from V and 0 bases from J, the gap between germline ends came to 17 bases. This CDR3 spans 18 amino acids. The CDR3, as DNA: TGTGCCAGCAGCCCGTTCGGGTCTCAATACTCTGGGGCCAACGTCCTGACTTTC. Translating it yields CASSPFGSQYSGANVLTF.

The chain links TRBV21-1 to TRBJ1-1; the D segment call TRBD1 is taken from the table without a DNA check. TRBV21-1 is recorded as a pseudogene. The CDR3 spans 17 residues. CDR3 coding DNA: TGTGCCAGCAGCAAAGATACGGGAACAGGGGTCTTGACTGAAGCTTTCTTT. It is translated as CASSKDTGTGVLTEAFF.

CDR3 sequence: CAWRSGTAYEQYF. CDR3 DNA sequence: TGTGCCTGGAGGTCCGGGACAGCCTACGAGCAGTACTTC. The V gene is TRBV30, the J gene TRBJ2-7; 7 bases match TRBD1. This CDR3 is built from 13 residues. Germline V gives CDR1 GTSNPN, CDR2 SVGIG (reference sequence). Losses at the gene ends were 3 bases for V and 2 bases for J; bases not matched to a gene: 4.

The J gene is TRBJ2-1, the V gene TRBV19, with 12 bases lining up with TRBD2. V lost 5 bases to trimming and J lost 8 bases; unmatched junction nucleotides: 4. The CDR3 length is 14 residues. Germline values: CDR1 LNHDA, CDR2 SQIVND (reference sequence). In DNA form, the CDR3 reads TGTGCCAGTAGTCTAGCGGGAGGGCCCGATGAGCAGTTCTTC. It specifies CASSLAGGPDEQFF.

The chain carries TRBV7-6 and TRBJ1-1, with D perhaps TRBD1 (6 bases). V was trimmed by 1 base and J by 3 bases, leaving 15 bases between them. The CDR3 loop spans 16 amino acids. Germline CDR1 SGHVS, CDR2 FNYEAQ. This CDR3 is CASSLGGTGWDTEAFF. CDR3 sequence (DNA): TGTGCCAGCAGCTTAGGGGGAACAGGGTGGGACACTGAAGCTTTCTTT.

The chain couples TRBV5-1 to TRBJ1-2, with a weak D call TRBD1 (6 bases). The CDR3 consists of 14 residues. Germline V gives CDR1 SGHRS, CDR2 YFSETQ. Deletions cut 3 bases from V and 4 bases from J, with 13 bases between. The CDR3 region has the DNA TGCGCCAGCAGCTCGGGGGACAAGTCCTATGGCTACACCTTC. The encoded protein is CASSSGDKSYGYTF.

This sequence joins TRBV12-3 or TRBV12-4 and TRBJ2-3; D may correspond to TRBD1 or TRBD2 (5 bases each). Trimming took 4 bases from V and 6 from J, leaving 8 bases between them. The CDR3 sequence is 12 residues long. CDR3 in amino acids: CASSWGIDTQYF. In DNA form, the CDR3 reads TGTGCCAGCAGTTGGGGGATTGATACGCAGTATTTT.

The chain couples TRBV29-1 to TRBJ1-2; possibly TRBD1 for D (6 bases). The CDR3 sequence is 11 residues long. V lost 5 bases to trimming and J lost 8 bases, with 12 bases between them. Germline values: CDR1 SQVTM, CDR2 ANQGSEA. The CDR3, as DNA: TGCAGCGTTACCGGGACACGAGGCTACACCTTC. Its protein product is CSVTGTRGYTF.

V and J are TRBV9 and TRBJ2-3; weak D call: TRBD2 (5 bases). V was cut by 0 bases and J by 2 bases, with 10 bases left in between. CDR1 and CDR2 from the germline V gene are SGDLS and YYNGEE. The CDR3 sequence is 15 residues long. The CDR3 DNA reads as TGTGCCAGCAGCGTAGCTCCGGGAAACACAGATACGCAGTATTTT. Translated, it gives CASSVAPGNTDTQYF. Complete variable domain (other parts from reference TRBV9 and TRBJ2-3): DSGVTQTPKHLITATGQRVTLRCSPRSGDLSVYWYQQSLDQGLQFLIQYYNGEERAKGNILERFSAQQFPDLHSELNLSSLELGDSALYFCASSVAPGNTDTQYFGPGTRLTVL.

V gene TRBV5-5 combines with J gene TRBJ2-7; the D gene could be TRBD1 or TRBD2 (5 bases each). The CDR3 totals 14 residues. CDR1 SGHKS and CDR2 YYEKEE come from the germline V gene (reference sequence). V was pared by 0 bases and J by 3 bases, with 10 bases between. The CDR3 loop reads CASSLGGAYYEQYF. The CDR3 region has the DNA TGTGCCAGCAGCTTGGGAGGGGCCTACTACGAGCAGTACTTC.

This chain joins TRBV19 and TRBJ1-1; D is perhaps TRBD1 (6 bases). The V and J ends lost 6 bases and 10 bases respectively, with 18 bases between them. The CDR3 is 13 amino acids. CDR1 is LNHDA and CDR2 is SQIVND in the germline V gene (reference sequence). The CDR3 coding sequence is TGTGCCAGTAGCTACAGGGACCCCTCTGGAGCTTTCTTT. Its protein is CASSYRDPSGAFF.

J is TRBJ2-7 and V is TRBV4-1; weak D call: TRBD1 (6 bases). The germline CDR1 and CDR2 sequences are MGHRA and YSYEKL. V was clipped by 1 base and J by 5 bases, with 18 bases between them. The CDR3 has 16 amino acids. The DNA of the CDR3 is TGCGCCAGCAGCCAAGTTCGGGGCAGGGGCATCCACGAGCAGTACTTC. Protein sequence: CASSQVRGRGIHEQYF.